These T cell receptor beta chains were read from a single sample in a study of beta chain features in type 1 diabetes. The data were produced by immunoSEQ multiplex PCR, yet TCRdb's version contains in-frame clones alone and is incomplete. The sample consists of fewer than 350,000 clones, about 15% of them appearing once. Sequencing was carried out using naive CD4+ T cells from blood. The receptors come from a man aged 18-30 years with type 1 diabetes. Each CDR3 is given with its conserved first and last residue. Fields, in order: V gene, D gene, CDR3 protein. A D gene is named only where the DNA matches it firmly.

TRBV6-1,TRBD2,CASSRGLADTYEQYF
TRBV4-3,-,CASSHRRTAVNEQFF
TRBV23-1,TRBD1,CASSQTDRVNIQYF
TRBV6-6,-,CASSPGWGPNTEAFF
TRBV13,TRBD2,CASSSKTSGSADTQYF
TRBV7-9,-,CASSLNTGREAFF
TRBV15,-,CATSPRRGSDTQYF
TRBV15,-,CATSRTPGQSNEKLFF
TRBV5-4,TRBD2,CASSLSLAGVNEQFF
TRBV5-4,TRBD2,CASSLLAGTSPYNEQFF
TRBV7-2,-,CASSLRGYEQYF
TRBV30,-,CAWSSTGIYEQYF
TRBV5-4,TRBD1,CASSPIDRAIDEQYF
TRBV28,-,CAIEMGGLYNEQFF
TRBV7-9,TRBD2,CASSLGTSSDTQYF
TRBV9,TRBD2,CASSVGAGELYEQYF
TRBV7-2,TRBD1,CASSRDRAAYNEQFF
TRBV7-2,TRBD1,CASSLVGQGGQPQHF
TRBV30,-,CAWARVHEQFF
TRBV7-2,-,CASSSRSGGTEAFF
TRBV4-2,TRBD2,CASSQSGGSRYEQYF
TRBV10-3,-,CAISDDTFTDTQYF
TRBV28,-,CASTTRGYEQYF
TRBV9,TRBD2,CASSRTSGAYNEQFF
TRBV30,-,CAWSYGASYNEQFF
TRBV30,TRBD2,CAWSVGLPADTQYF
TRBV5-1,TRBD2,CASSPGTSAYNEQFF
TRBV2,TRBD1,CASSQDRDTEAFF
TRBV5-1,-,CASSGGTVGQFF
TRBV30,-,CAWSEVGRGELFF
TRBV15,TRBD2,CATSRVGTSRDTQYF
TRBV18,-,CASSPSGAHGYTF